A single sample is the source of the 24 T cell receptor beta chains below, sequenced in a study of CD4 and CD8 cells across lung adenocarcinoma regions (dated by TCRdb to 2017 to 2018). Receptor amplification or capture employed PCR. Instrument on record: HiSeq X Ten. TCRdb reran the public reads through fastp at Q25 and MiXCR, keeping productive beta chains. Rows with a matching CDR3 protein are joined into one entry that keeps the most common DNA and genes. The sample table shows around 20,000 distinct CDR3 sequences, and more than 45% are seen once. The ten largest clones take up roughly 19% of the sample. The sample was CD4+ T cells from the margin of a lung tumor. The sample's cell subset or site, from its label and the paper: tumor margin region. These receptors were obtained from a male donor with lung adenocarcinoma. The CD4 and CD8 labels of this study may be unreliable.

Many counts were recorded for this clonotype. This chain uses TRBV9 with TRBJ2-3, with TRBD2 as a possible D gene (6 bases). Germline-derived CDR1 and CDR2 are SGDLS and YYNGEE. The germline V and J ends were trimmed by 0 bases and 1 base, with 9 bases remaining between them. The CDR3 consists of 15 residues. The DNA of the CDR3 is TGTGCCAGCAGCGTAGCGGGAGCTGGCACAGATACGCAGTATTTT. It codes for CASSVAGAGTDTQYF.

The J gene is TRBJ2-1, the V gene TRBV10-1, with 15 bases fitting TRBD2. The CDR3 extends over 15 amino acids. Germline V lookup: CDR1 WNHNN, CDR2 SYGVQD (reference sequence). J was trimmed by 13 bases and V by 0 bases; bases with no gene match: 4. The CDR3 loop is CASSESGTSGGNQFF. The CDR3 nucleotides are TGCGCCAGCAGTGAGTCGGGGACTAGCGGGGGGAACCAGTTCTTC.

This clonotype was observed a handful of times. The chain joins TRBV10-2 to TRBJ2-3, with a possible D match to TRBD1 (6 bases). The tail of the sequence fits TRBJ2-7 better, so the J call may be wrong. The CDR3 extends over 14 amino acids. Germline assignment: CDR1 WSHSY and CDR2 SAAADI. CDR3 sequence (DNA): TGCGCCAGCAGGGGGGTGGGGGCCACAGATACGCAGTACTTC. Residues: CASRGVGATDTQYF.

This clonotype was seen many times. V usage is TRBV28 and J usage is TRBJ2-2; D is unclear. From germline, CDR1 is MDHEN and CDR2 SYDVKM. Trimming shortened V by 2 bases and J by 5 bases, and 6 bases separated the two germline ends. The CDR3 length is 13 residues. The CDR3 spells CASSLPATGELFF. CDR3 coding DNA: TGTGCCAGCAGTTTACCCGCAACCGGGGAGCTGTTTTTT.

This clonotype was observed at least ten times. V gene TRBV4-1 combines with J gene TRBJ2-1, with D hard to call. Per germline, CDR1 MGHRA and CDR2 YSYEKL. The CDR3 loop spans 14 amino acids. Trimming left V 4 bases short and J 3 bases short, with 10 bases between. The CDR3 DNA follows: TGCGCCAGCAGCCCTGGATCTAGCTACAATGAGCAGTTCTTC. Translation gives CASSPGSSYNEQFF.

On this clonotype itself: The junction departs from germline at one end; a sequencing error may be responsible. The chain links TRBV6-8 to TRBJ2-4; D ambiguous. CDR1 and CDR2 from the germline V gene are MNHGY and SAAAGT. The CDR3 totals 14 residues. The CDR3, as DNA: TGCCGCAGCACTGGGCCGAGAGCCAAAAACACTCAGTATTTC. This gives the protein CRSTGPRAKNTQYF.

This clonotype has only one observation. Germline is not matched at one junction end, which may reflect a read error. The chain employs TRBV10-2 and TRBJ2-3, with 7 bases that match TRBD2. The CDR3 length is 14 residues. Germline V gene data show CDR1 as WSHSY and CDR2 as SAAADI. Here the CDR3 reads CASTGLGGADTQYF. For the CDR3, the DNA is TGCGCCAGCACGGGGCTGGGAGGGGCAGATACTCAGTATTTT.

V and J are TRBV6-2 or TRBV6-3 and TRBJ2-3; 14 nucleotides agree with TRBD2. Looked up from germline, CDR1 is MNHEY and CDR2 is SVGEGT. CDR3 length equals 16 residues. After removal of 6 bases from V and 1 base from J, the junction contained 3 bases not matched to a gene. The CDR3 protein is CASRSGLAGGTDTQYF. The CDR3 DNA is TGTGCCAGCAGATCGGGACTAGCGGGGGGCACAGATACGCAGTATTTT.

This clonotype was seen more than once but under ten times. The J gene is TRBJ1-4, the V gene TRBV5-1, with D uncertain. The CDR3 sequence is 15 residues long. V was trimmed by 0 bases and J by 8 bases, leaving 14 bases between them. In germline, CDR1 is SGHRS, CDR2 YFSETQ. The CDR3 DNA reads TGCGCCAGCAGCTTGGCCGGACCTGCGGACGAAAAACTGTTTTTT. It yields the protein CASSLAGPADEKLFF.

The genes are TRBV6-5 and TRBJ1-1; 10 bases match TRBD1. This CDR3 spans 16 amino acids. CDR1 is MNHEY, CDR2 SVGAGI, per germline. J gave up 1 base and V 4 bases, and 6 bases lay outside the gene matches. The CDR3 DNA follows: TGTGCCAGCAGTTCAGACAGGGGGCGTAGGAACACTGAAGCTTTCTTT. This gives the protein CASSSDRGRRNTEAFF.

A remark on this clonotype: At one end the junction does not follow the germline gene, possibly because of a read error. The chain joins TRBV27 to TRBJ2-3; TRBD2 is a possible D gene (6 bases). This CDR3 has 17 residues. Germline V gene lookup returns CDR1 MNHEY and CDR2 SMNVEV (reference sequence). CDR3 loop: CACSPGRGAPGPDTQYF. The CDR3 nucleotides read TGTGCCTGCAGTCCTGGGCGCGGGGCTCCTGGCCCAGATACGCAGTATTTT.

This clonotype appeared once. CDR3 sequence (DNA): TGCGCCTGCTGTGCGGGGGGCGGGGGCACTGGCAAAAAGACCCAGTACTTC. Translating gives CACCAGGGGTGKKTQYF. The gene calls are TRBV10-2 and TRBJ2-4, with 8 bases lining up with TRBD2. The DNA matches TRBJ2-5 better at its end, which makes the J call doubtful. Germline V gene lookup returns CDR1 WSHSY and CDR2 SAAADI. The CDR3 runs 17 residues.

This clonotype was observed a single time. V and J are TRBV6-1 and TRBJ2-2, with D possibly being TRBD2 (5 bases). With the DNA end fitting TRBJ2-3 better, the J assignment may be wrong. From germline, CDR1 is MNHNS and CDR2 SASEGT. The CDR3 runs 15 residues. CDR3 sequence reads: CASSGRRRSTGAQYF. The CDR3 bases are TGTGCCAGCAGCGGCCGGAGACGGAGCACCGGGGCGCAGTATTTT.

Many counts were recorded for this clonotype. The CDR3 spells CASSLGGTQTYNEQFF. Written as DNA, the CDR3 is TGTGCCAGCAGCTTAGGGGGGACTCAGACCTACAATGAGCAGTTCTTC. The V gene is TRBV7-2, the J gene TRBJ2-1; maybe TRBD2 (6 bases). V lost 1 base and J lost 2, with 12 bases in between. Per germline, CDR1 SGHTA and CDR2 FQGNSA. The CDR3 is 16 residues long.

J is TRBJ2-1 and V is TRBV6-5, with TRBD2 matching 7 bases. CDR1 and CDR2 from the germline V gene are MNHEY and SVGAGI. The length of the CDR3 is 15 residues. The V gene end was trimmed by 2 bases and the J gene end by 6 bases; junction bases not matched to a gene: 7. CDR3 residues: CASSYGAGAANEQFF. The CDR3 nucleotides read TGTGCCAGCAGTTACGGTGCGGGAGCGGCCAATGAGCAGTTCTTC.

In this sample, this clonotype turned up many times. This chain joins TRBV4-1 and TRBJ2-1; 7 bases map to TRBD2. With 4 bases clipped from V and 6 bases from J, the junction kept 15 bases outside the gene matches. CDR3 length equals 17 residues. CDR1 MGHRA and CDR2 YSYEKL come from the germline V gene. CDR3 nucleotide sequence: TGCGCCAGCAGCCGTTCGGGGGGACCAACCAGAACCAATGAGCAGTTCTTC. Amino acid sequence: CASSRSGGPTRTNEQFF.

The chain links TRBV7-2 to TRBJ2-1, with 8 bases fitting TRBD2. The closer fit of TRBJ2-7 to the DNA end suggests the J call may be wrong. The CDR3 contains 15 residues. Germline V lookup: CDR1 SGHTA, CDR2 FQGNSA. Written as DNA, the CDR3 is TGTGCCAGCAGCTTATGGGGCGGGAGGTCATACGAGCAGTACTTC. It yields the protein CASSLWGGRSYEQYF.

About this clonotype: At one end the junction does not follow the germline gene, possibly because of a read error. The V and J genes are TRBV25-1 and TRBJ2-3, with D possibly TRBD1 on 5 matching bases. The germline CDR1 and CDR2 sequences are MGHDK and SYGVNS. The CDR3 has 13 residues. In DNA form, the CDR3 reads TGTGCCAGCAGTAAAACAGGCACAGACATGCAGTATTTC. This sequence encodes CASSKTGTDMQYF.

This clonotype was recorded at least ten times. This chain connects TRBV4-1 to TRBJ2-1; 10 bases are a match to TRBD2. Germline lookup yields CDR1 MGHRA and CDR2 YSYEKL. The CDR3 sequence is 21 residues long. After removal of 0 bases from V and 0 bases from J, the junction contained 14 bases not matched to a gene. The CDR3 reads CASSQDFGTSVGPRSYNEQFF. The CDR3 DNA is TGCGCCAGCAGCCAAGATTTTGGGACTAGCGTGGGTCCGCGCTCCTACAATGAGCAGTTCTTC.

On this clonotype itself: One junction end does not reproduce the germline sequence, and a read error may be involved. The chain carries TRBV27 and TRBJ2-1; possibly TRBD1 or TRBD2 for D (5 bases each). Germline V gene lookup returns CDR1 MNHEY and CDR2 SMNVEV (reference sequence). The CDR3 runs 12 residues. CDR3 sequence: CASSIRDAELFF. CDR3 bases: TGTGCCAGCAGTATCAGGGACGCGGAGCTGTTTTTC.

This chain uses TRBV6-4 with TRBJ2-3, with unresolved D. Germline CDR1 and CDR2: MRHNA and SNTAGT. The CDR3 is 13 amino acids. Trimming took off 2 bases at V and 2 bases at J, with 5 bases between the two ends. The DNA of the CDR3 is TGTGCCAGCAGTGACCGGGTCACAGATACGCAGTATTTT. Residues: CASSDRVTDTQYF.

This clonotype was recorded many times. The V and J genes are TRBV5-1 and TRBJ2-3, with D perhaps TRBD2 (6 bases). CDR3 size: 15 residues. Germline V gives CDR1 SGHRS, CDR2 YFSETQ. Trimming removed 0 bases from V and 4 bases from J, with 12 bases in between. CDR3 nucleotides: TGCGCCAGCAGCTTGGGGCGGGATGAGGCAGATACGCAGTATTTT. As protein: CASSLGRDEADTQYF.

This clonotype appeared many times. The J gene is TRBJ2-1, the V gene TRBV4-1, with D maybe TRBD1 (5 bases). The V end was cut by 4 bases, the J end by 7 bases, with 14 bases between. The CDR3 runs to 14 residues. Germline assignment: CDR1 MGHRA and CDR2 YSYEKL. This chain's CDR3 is CASSPDSGENEQFF. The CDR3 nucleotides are TGCGCCAGCAGCCCCGACAGTGGAGAGAATGAGCAGTTCTTC.

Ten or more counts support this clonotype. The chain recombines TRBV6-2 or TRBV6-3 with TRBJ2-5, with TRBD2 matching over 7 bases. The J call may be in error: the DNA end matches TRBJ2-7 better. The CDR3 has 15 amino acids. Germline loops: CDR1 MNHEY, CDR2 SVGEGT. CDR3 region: CASSYSTSRRYEQYF. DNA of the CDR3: TGTGCCAGCAGTTACTCGACTAGCAGGAGATACGAGCAGTACTTC.